This T cell receptor (beta chain) came from a study of T cells in Graves' hyperthyroidism and ophthalmopathy (dated by TCRdb to between 2017 and 2020). Regarding the study in general: Peripheral blood was sampled at the time of initial diagnosis, prior to any treatment. To identify distinguishing TCR V-J signatures, a discovery cohort of about 100 patients was used, comprising 40 to 45 with Graves' ophthalmopathy and approximately 57 with stable Graves' hyperthyroidism. According to the paper, TCR Vbeta CDR3 sequencing was carried out on approximately 140 peripheral blood samples, which came from fewer than 50 ophthalmopathy, 70 to 80 hyperthyroidism and about 17 progressor patients. For training and testing, the 110 or so patients in the discovery cohort were randomly divided in a 7:3 ratio. After sampling, hyperthyroidism patients received methimazole starting at 30 mg daily, and ophthalmopathy patients received high-dose intravenous methylprednisolone. The study also compared thyroid tissue and blood T-cell repertoires from a handful of Graves' hyperthyroidism patients. Whether ophthalmopathy could be predicted prospectively was tested in an independent validation cohort made up of 18 to 20 hyperthyroidism patients plus 17 patients who later progressed to ophthalmopathy.

The CDR3 starts with the cysteine, ends with the phenylalanine, and has 13 residues. Only the CDR3 DNA is retained, 39 bases long and in frame from the first base. From a lookup of the germline V gene, CDR1 and CDR2 are SGHTA and FQGNSA. In the ophthalmopathy patients, disease was moderately to severely active, with a Clinical Activity Score of 3 or more, a NOSPECS grade of 4 or more, and a duration of less than 3 months. Exclusion was applied to patients with uncontrolled infections, other autoimmune diseases, pregnancy or lactation. Diagnoses were established on the basis of clinical symptoms, serum thyroxine and TRAb, thyroid ultrasound, and orbital computed tomography. PBMCs were isolated from 10 ml of fresh peripheral blood by Ficoll-Paque density gradient centrifugation. Total RNA was extracted using Trizol reagent, and RNA quality was assessed on an Agilent 2100 Bioanalyzer. The TCR beta CDR3 regions were amplified from the RNA transcripts. A first-round RT-PCR of the TCR CDR3 used the HTBI primer set with the Qiagen OneStep RT-PCR kit. A second multiplex PCR round built the libraries, followed by size selection and purification. Sequencing of the libraries was done on an Illumina HiSeq2000 using paired-end 100 bp reads. Regarding the original processing steps: SOAPnuke was used to process the raw data, with reads discarded if the reads contained adapters or uncalled bases, had a mean Phred below 15, or lacked an exact constant-primer or identifier match. COPE v1.2.5 was used to merge the high-quality paired reads, and each unique nucleotide sequence was defined as a clonotype. MiTCR v1.1 was used to align the clonotypes against IMGT TRBV, TRBD and TRBJ reference segments. Only V-J combinations with frequency above 0.0001, covering approximately 99% of repertoires, were analysed. A TCS score was defined as the ratio between F50 (clonal expansion) and ExV (chaos), using BLOSUM62-based TCRdist between CDR3 peptides within each V-J. Welch's t-statistics and random forest reduced several hundred V-J features to about 12, which were used in a naive Bayes classifier (R e1071). In-frame beta chains were kept once TCRdb had trimmed the public reads at Q25 with fastp and called clones with MiXCR. Every entry covers one CDR3 protein and lists the most common genes and DNA from its rows. V and J calls and clone size were set by TCRdb, not the authors. The sample records approximately 570,000 distinct CDR3 sequences, 15% to 20% of which are singletons. The leading ten clones occupy roughly 44% of the sample.

This clonotype came up many times. Its recognized antigen is unknown. At one of its ends the junction is not consistent with the germline gene, which may arise from a read error. Broader findings and caveats from the paper: In validation, the model predicted progression to ophthalmopathy a median of approximately 6.3 months before onset, with 70% to 71% sensitivity and 72.22% specificity. Most expanded thyroid clonotypes (frequency above 0.001) were also found in blood, which suggests that blood repertoires may mirror thyroid immune responses. A model built on a 13 V-J signature distinguished ophthalmopathy from stable hyperthyroidism, reaching 85% to 90% sensitivity and about 81% specificity in cross-validation and 80%/75% in testing. No statistical method was used to fix the sample size in advance, and group allocation was not hidden from the investigators.

Specimen: blood. In this chain, TRBV7-2 is recombined with TRBJ2-2, with the D segment identity uncertain. This TCR was sampled from a middle-aged man with Graves' ophthalmopathy. The CDR3 region: CASSLALPGELFF. The DNA sequence is given as TGCGCCAGCAGCTTGGCACTTCCCGGGGAGCTGTTTTTT.